Following are 25 T cell receptor beta chains from one sample sequenced in a study of cytomegalovirus exposure and HLA in healthy donors. Vbeta (60) and Jbeta (13) primers were used in the PCR. Generated by immunoSEQ multiplex PCR, the TCRdb table keeps only in-frame clones and is missing some. The sample comprises some 130,000 clones, over 60% of which are singletons, and approximately 2.6% rests with the top ten. The sequenced material came from PBMCs. The source of these receptors is a human donor in good health.

The V call is TRBV7-9, the J call TRBJ2-5, with D maybe TRBD2 (6 bases). The last part of the DNA fits TRBJ2-7 better; the J call may be wrong. This CDR3 has 17 amino acids. Germline V gene data show CDR1 as SEHNR and CDR2 as FQNEAQ (reference sequence). The CDR3 here is CASSPSWGDRTSYEQYF. In DNA, the CDR3 is TGTGCCAGCAGCCCCTCCTGGGGGGACCGAACGTCCTACGAGCAGTACTTC.

In DNA form, the CDR3 reads TGCGCCAGCAGCGGGACAGGGCGCGACTACGAGCAGTACTTC. It specifies CASSGTGRDYEQYF. The chain employs TRBV5-1 and TRBJ2-7; 9 nucleotides align to TRBD1. The germline gives CDR1 SGHRS, CDR2 YFSETQ. The length of the CDR3 is 14 residues. With V trimmed by 4 bases and J by 3 bases, 5 bases remained unmatched. The entire variable domain, with the rest obtained from reference TRBV5-1 and TRBJ2-7, is as follows: KAGVTQTPRYLIKTRGQQVTLSCSPISGHRSVSWYQQTPGQGLQFLFEYFSETQRNKGNFPGRFSGRQFSNSRSEMNVSTLELGDSALYLCASSGTGRDYEQYFGPGTRLTVT.

The chain is built from TRBV19 and TRBJ2-7; D is undetermined. The germline V gene has CDR1 LNHDA and CDR2 SQIVND (reference sequence). V lost 6 bases and J lost 3, with 12 bases in between. This CDR3 is 13 amino acids long. Here the CDR3 DNA reads TGTGCCAGTAGAGGAGAGTCGGGCTACGAGCAGTACTTC. Protein product: CASRGESGYEQYF. Using reference TRBV19 and TRBJ2-7 for the parts outside the CDR3, the full variable domain is DGGITQSPKYLFRKEGQNVTLSCEQNLNHDAMYWYRQDPGQGLRLIYYSQIVNDFQKGDIAEGYSVSREKKESFPLTVTSAQKNPTAFYLCASRGESGYEQYFGPGTRLTVT.

This clone appeared once. J is TRBJ1-2 and V is TRBV2; D might be TRBD1 (5 bases). This CDR3 has 18 amino acids. V lost 0 bases, J lost 4 bases, and 21 bases lay in between. Germline CDR1 SNHLY, CDR2 FYNNEI. The CDR3 is CASSEAVVSGGLGYGYTF. The CDR3 bases are TGTGCCAGCAGTGAAGCAGTAGTTTCGGGGGGATTAGGCTATGGCTACACCTTC.

This rearrangement joins TRBV5-1 to TRBJ2-1, with TRBD2 matching 8 bases. Trimming cost V 9 bases and J 5 bases; bases outside gene matches: 16. Germline assignment: CDR1 SGHRS and CDR2 YFSETQ. The CDR3 is made up of 16 amino acids. CDR3 nucleotide sequence: TGCGCCACCGAACTTGGAACTAGCGGATGGAACAATGAGCAGTTCTTC. It encodes CATELGTSGWNNEQFF.

The chain carries TRBV4-1 and TRBJ1-1, with D perhaps matching TRBD1 (5 bases). The CDR3 is 16 amino acids. Trimming cost V 1 base and J 1 base, with 13 bases left between them. The germline gives CDR1 MGHRA, CDR2 YSYEKL. The CDR3: CASSQGVGAANTEAFF. DNA of the CDR3: TGCGCCAGCAGCCAAGGGGTTGGGGCTGCGAACACTGAAGCTTTCTTT.

This clone occurred a few times. V usage is TRBV9 and J usage is TRBJ1-3; no clear D gene. Germline V CDR1 and CDR2: SGDLS, YYNGEE. The CDR3 covers 15 residues. V was pared by 3 bases and J by 0 bases, with 10 bases between. The DNA of the CDR3 is TGTGCCAGCAGCGCGTCCACAAGCTCTGGAAACACCATATATTTT. This encodes CASSASTSSGNTIYF.

The table lists this clone with a few counts. The rearrangement links TRBV10-3 to TRBJ2-7; D unresolved. Germline CDR1 reads ENHRY; CDR2 reads SYGVKD. This CDR3 region has 12 residues. V lost 6 bases and J lost 3, with 9 bases in between. CDR3 amino acids: CAIRPNSYEQYF. CDR3 DNA: TGTGCCATCAGGCCAAACAGCTACGAGCAGTACTTC.

The chain recombines TRBV28 with TRBJ2-7; D may be TRBD1 (6 bases). V shed 7 bases and J shed 4 bases, with 20 bases lying between them. The germline gives CDR1 MDHEN, CDR2 SYDVKM. The CDR3 sequence is 15 residues long. CDR3 in amino acids: CASNPGPGQQYEQYF. CDR3 nucleotides: TGTGCCAGCAACCCCGGCCCCGGACAGCAATACGAGCAGTACTTC.

The rearrangement uses TRBV29-1 and TRBJ2-7; 10 nucleotides agree with TRBD1. In germline, CDR1 is SQVTM, CDR2 ANQGSEA. V was clipped by 6 bases and J by 2 bases; unmatched bases: 10. The CDR3 sequence is 15 residues long. CDR3 DNA: TGCAGCGTCTCGCCCGCCGGGACAGGGGCCTACGAGCAGTACTTC. Its translation: CSVSPAGTGAYEQYF.

This chain connects TRBV9 to TRBJ2-2, with D perhaps matching TRBD1 (6 bases). Trimming shortened V by 0 bases and J by 7 bases, and 13 bases separated the two germline ends. Germline V CDR1 and CDR2: SGDLS, YYNGEE. The CDR3 runs 15 residues. CDR3 sequence: CASSVEGRGVGELFF. The CDR3 DNA reads as TGTGCCAGCAGCGTAGAGGGCAGGGGTGTCGGGGAGCTGTTTTTT.

V usage is TRBV7-8 and J usage is TRBJ2-1; D not certain. Germline V gene sequence: CDR1 SGHVS, CDR2 FQNEAQ. Trimming left V 2 bases short and J 4 bases short, with 18 bases between. The CDR3 extends over 17 amino acids. The CDR3 region has the DNA TGTGCCAGCAGCTTATCTGCGACCGGAGACCTATACAATGAGCAGTTCTTC. This codes for CASSLSATGDLYNEQFF.

This clone has a single count. CDR3 bases: TGTGCCAGCAGTTGGACAGGGAGCAACGAGCAGTACTTC. As protein: CASSWTGSNEQYF. The chain recombines TRBV7-2 with TRBJ2-7, with 8 nucleotides matching TRBD1. Unmatched junction bases numbered 6, after V lost 6 bases and J lost 5 bases. Germline-derived CDR1 and CDR2 are SGHTA and FQGNSA. The CDR3 spans 13 residues.

J is TRBJ2-1 and V is TRBV5-6; 8 bases agree with TRBD1. The CDR3 runs 15 residues. Germline loops: CDR1 SGHDT, CDR2 YYEEEE. J lost 4 bases, V lost 0 bases, and 3 bases had no gene match. The CDR3 loop reads CASSLGGQAYNEQFF. DNA for the CDR3: TGTGCCAGCAGCTTGGGGGGACAGGCTTACAATGAGCAGTTCTTC.

J is TRBJ2-3 and V is TRBV6-5; D is perhaps TRBD2 (5 bases). This CDR3 has 15 amino acids. CDR1 MNHEY and CDR2 SVGAGI come from the germline V gene. Trimming removed 5 bases from V and 1 base from J, with 13 bases in between. CDR3 sequence reads: CASSPRRGGTDTQYF. As DNA, the CDR3 is TGTGCCAGCAGTCCCCGCCGGGGAGGCACAGATACGCAGTATTTT.

The chain carries TRBV30 and TRBJ1-3, with D hard to call. The length of the CDR3 is 12 residues. Germline CDR1 and CDR2: GTSNPN and SVGIG (reference sequence). V lost 4 bases and J 0 bases, leaving 4 bases between the germline ends. CDR3 in DNA: TGTGCCTGGACTATCTCTGGAAACACCATATATTTT. It is translated as CAWTISGNTIYF.

The V call is TRBV6-5, the J call TRBJ1-2, with TRBD1 identical over 9 bases. The germline gives CDR1 MNHEY, CDR2 SVGAGI. V dropped 0 bases and J dropped 4; count of bases not matched to a gene: 3. The length of the CDR3 is 15 residues. The CDR3 DNA follows: TGTGCCAGCAGTTACTCGGGACAGGGACCCTATGGCTACACCTTC. Translating gives CASSYSGQGPYGYTF.

This clone has a single count. The chain couples TRBV6-4 to TRBJ1-6; maybe TRBD1 (6 bases). Germline CDR1 is MRHNA and CDR2 is SNTAGT. V was clipped by 3 bases and J by 8 bases, with 14 bases between them. This CDR3 has 15 residues. The CDR3 region is CASSDSARGDSPLHF. The CDR3 DNA follows: TGTGCCAGCAGTGATTCTGCCAGGGGCGATTCACCCCTCCACTTT.

V and J are TRBV9 and TRBJ1-5, with D unresolved. The CDR3 length is 14 residues. V lost 4 bases to trimming and J lost 4 bases, with 12 bases between them. Germline assignment: CDR1 SGDLS and CDR2 YYNGEE. CDR3 sequence reads: CASSRFRGNQPQHF. CDR3 nucleotide sequence: TGTGCCAGCAGCAGGTTCCGGGGAAATCAGCCCCAGCATTTT. Together with reference TRBV9 and TRBJ1-5, the CDR3 gives the full variable domain: DSGVTQTPKHLITATGQRVTLRCSPRSGDLSVYWYQQSLDQGLQFLIQYYNGEERAKGNILERFSAQQFPDLHSELNLSSLELGDSALYFCASSRFRGNQPQHFGDGTRLSIL.

The rearrangement uses TRBV29-1 and TRBJ2-7; the match to TRBD1 covers 8 bases. The CDR3 spans 14 residues. Looked up from germline, CDR1 is SQVTM and CDR2 is ANQGSEA. V was pared by 0 bases and J by 4 bases, with 5 bases of the junction left unmatched. The DNA of the CDR3 is TGCAGCGTTGAAGAGTCCGGACAGGGATACGAGCAGTACTTC. Its protein is CSVEESGQGYEQYF.

The gene calls are TRBV19 and TRBJ1-1; the D is unclear. Trimming pared 7 bases from V and 2 bases from J, leaving 17 bases between. The CDR3 is 15 residues long. Germline values: CDR1 LNHDA, CDR2 SQIVND (reference sequence). This CDR3 is CASTPRRTANTEAFF. Written as DNA, the CDR3 is TGTGCCAGTACCCCCAGAAGAACAGCAAACACTGAAGCTTTCTTT.

The rearrangement uses TRBV7-2 and TRBJ2-7; TRBD2 might be the D (5 bases). V gave up 3 bases and J gave up 2 bases, with 11 bases separating them. The CDR3 loop spans 14 amino acids. Germline-derived CDR1 and CDR2 are SGHTA and FQGNSA. For the CDR3, the DNA is TGTGCCAGCAGCTTGGCGGGTAGTCCCTACGAGCAGTACTTC. Protein product: CASSLAGSPYEQYF.

The chain recombines TRBV30 with TRBJ1-6, with 9 bases that match TRBD1. This CDR3 spans 17 amino acids. CDR1 is GTSNPN and CDR2 is SVGIG in the germline V gene (reference sequence). V lost 3 bases, J lost 8 bases, and 14 bases stayed unmatched. The chain's CDR3 is CAWRGGQGSHWDSPLHF. The CDR3 region has the DNA TGTGCCTGGAGAGGGGGACAGGGCAGTCATTGGGATTCACCCCTCCACTTT.

This clone was seen a single time. This chain joins TRBV28 and TRBJ2-7, with D possibly matching TRBD1 (5 bases). Germline values: CDR1 MDHEN, CDR2 SYDVKM. This CDR3 is built from 17 residues. V was pared by 4 bases and J by 0 bases, with 19 bases between. CDR3 sequence reads: CASSWVYGAGSSYEQYF. Here the CDR3 DNA reads TGTGCCAGCAGTTGGGTATATGGGGCAGGTAGCTCCTACGAGCAGTACTTC. Full variable domain (missing parts from reference TRBV28 and TRBJ2-7): DVKVTQSSRYLVKRTGEKVFLECVQDMDHENMFWYRQDPGLGLRLIYFSYDVKMKEKGDIPEGYSVSREKKERFSLILESASTNQTSMYLCASSWVYGAGSSYEQYFGPGTRLTVT.

This sequence joins TRBV19 and TRBJ2-7, with 7 bases that match TRBD1. The V gene end was trimmed by 1 base and the J gene end by 3 bases; junction bases not matched to a gene: 3. This CDR3 is built from 14 residues. Germline CDR1 and CDR2: LNHDA and SQIVND (reference sequence). The CDR3 coding sequence is TGTGCCAGTAGTATAGCAGGGGGAGTCTACGAGCAGTACTTC. Protein: CASSIAGGVYEQYF.